The 7 T cell receptor beta chains listed next were all sequenced from one sample in a study of T cell changes during pregnancy in multiple sclerosis. Sequencing was performed with immunoSEQ multiplex PCR; in TCRdb, only in-frame clones are kept and a portion is missing. The sample contains around 80,000 clones, just over 90% of which appear only once. The specimen comprised peripheral blood, sampled before pregnancy. These receptors all stem from a female donor with multiple sclerosis, enrolled in a pregnancy study.

The chain employs TRBV2 and TRBJ2-5, with TRBD2 identical over 13 bases. Germline CDR1 reads SNHLY; CDR2 reads FYNNEI. Losses at the gene ends were 7 bases for V and 5 bases for J; bases not matched to a gene: 13. The CDR3 sequence is 17 residues long. The CDR3 loop reads CASTWTSGSVSMETQYF. The CDR3 region has the DNA TGTGCCAGCACATGGACTAGCGGGAGCGTGTCCATGGAGACCCAGTACTTC.

V usage is TRBV19 and J usage is TRBJ1-1; D unresolved. Germline V gene lookup returns CDR1 LNHDA and CDR2 SQIVND (reference sequence). V was shortened by 7 bases and J by 6 bases, with 15 bases between the two germline ends. The CDR3 sequence is 13 residues long. The CDR3 protein is CASMGGVGAEAFF. CDR3 nucleotides: TGTGCCAGTATGGGAGGCGTGGGAGCTGAAGCTTTCTTT. Full variable domain (outside the CDR3, taken from reference TRBV19 and TRBJ1-1): DGGITQSPKYLFRKEGQNVTLSCEQNLNHDAMYWYRQDPGQGLRLIYYSQIVNDFQKGDIAEGYSVSREKKESFPLTVTSAQKNPTAFYLCASMGGVGAEAFFGQGTRLTVV.

The V call is TRBV7-3, the J call TRBJ2-2, with TRBD1 as a possible D gene (6 bases). The germline V and J ends were trimmed by 8 bases and 0 bases, with 10 bases remaining between them. The CDR3 totals 14 residues. The germline gives CDR1 SGHTA, CDR2 FQGTGA. The CDR3 here is CASGTTTNTGELFF. CDR3 DNA: TGTGCCAGCGGGACAACGACGAACACCGGGGAGCTGTTTTTT.

CDR3 amino acids: CASSLDRAVYNEQFF. The CDR3 DNA is TGTGCCAGCAGTCTCGACAGGGCAGTATACAATGAGCAGTTCTTC. The V gene is TRBV28, the J gene TRBJ2-1; 7 nucleotides line up with TRBD1. The CDR3 loop spans 15 amino acids. The junction had 8 bases not matched to a gene; V was cut back by 5 bases and J by 4 bases. Germline V CDR1 and CDR2: MDHEN, SYDVKM.

The chain joins TRBV6-5 to TRBJ2-2; possibly TRBD2 for D (6 bases). Germline V gene sequence: CDR1 MNHEY, CDR2 SVGAGI. The CDR3 consists of 16 residues. V was trimmed by 1 base and J by 0 bases, leaving 9 bases between them. The CDR3 loop is CASSYFGGSNTGELFF. The CDR3 DNA reads TGTGCCAGCAGTTACTTCGGGGGATCGAACACCGGGGAGCTGTTTTTT.

This chain joins TRBV10-3 and TRBJ2-1, with D possibly TRBD2 on 5 matching bases. The length of the CDR3 is 12 residues. Germline CDR1 is ENHRY and CDR2 is SYGVKD. Deletions cut 7 bases from V and 9 bases from J, with 13 bases between. CDR3 DNA sequence: TGTGCCATCACCGGACGGACTGGTGAGCAGTTCTTC. Residues: CAITGRTGEQFF.

The chain recombines TRBV28 with TRBJ2-1; tentative D call: TRBD2 (6 bases). The CDR3 sequence is 16 residues long. With 4 bases removed from V and 0 bases from J, the gap between germline ends came to 13 bases. Per germline, CDR1 MDHEN and CDR2 SYDVKM. CDR3 coding DNA: TGTGCCAGCAGTTCCCTAGCGCCAAGCTCCTACAATGAGCAGTTCTTC. This sequence encodes CASSSLAPSSYNEQFF. The complete variable domain, with remaining parts taken from reference TRBV28 and TRBJ2-1, reads DVKVTQSSRYLVKRTGEKVFLECVQDMDHENMFWYRQDPGLGLRLIYFSYDVKMKEKGDIPEGYSVSREKKERFSLILESASTNQTSMYLCASSSLAPSSYNEQFFGPGTRLTVL.